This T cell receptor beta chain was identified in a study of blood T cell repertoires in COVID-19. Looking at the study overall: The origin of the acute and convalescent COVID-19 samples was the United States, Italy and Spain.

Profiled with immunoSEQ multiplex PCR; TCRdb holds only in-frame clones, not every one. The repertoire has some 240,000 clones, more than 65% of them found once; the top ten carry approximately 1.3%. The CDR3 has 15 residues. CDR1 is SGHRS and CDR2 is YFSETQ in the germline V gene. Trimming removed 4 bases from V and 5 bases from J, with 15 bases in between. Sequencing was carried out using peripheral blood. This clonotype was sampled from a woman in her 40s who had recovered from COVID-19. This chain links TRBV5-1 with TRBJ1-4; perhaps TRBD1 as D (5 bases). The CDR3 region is CASSLGGLRNEKLFF. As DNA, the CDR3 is TGCGCCAGCAGCCTGGGGGGACTACGGAATGAAAAACTGTTTTTT.